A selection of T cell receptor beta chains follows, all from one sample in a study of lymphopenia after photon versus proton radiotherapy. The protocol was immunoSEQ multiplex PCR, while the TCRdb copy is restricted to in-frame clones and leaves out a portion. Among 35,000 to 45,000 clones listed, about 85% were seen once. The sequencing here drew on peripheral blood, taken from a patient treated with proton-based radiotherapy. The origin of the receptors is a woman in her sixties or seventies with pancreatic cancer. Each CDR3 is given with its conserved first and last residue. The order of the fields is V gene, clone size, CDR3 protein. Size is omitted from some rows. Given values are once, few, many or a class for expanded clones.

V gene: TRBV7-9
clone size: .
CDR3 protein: CASSLGGAISLYEQYF

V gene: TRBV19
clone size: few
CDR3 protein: CASSSGQLYEQYF

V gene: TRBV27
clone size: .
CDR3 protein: CASSLQGSGSLPSYNEQFF

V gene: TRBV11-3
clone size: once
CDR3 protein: CASSPPRSYEQYF

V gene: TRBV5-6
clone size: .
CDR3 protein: CASSLPGRYEKLFF

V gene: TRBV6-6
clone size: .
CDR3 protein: CASSSPQGSVYGYTF

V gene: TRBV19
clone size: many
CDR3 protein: CASKTGNTEAFF

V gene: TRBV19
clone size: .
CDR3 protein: CASSISGSSTDTQYF

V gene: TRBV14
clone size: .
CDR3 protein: CASSQAYGQGLDTGELFF

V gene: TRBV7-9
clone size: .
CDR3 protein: CASIARQRMNTEAFF

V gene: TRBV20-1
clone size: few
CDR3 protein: CSAFGDSPLHF

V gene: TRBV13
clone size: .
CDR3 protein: CASSRGTDYNEQFF

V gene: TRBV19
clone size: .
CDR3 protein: CASSIDRKSAQPQHF

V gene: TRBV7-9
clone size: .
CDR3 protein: CASSLLELKTHSYEQYF

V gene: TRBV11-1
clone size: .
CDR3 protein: CASSSGSSYNEQFF

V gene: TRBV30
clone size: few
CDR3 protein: CAWGNTEAFF

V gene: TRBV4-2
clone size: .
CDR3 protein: CASSQEEGGSYEQYF

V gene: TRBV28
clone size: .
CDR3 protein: CASSPSRAGAGELFF

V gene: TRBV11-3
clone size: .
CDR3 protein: CASSLREVTPQYF

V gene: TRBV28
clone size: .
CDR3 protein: CASSLTANYGYTF

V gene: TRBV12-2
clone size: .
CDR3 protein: CASRTDPYEQYF

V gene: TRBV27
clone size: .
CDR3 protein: CASSFAPSGRAGNEQFF

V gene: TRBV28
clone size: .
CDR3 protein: CATASTDGLRNEQFF

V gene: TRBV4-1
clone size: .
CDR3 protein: CASSQATDTQYF

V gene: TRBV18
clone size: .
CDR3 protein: CASSPQPVETQYF

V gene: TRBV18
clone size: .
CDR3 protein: CASSPTQGPYEQYF

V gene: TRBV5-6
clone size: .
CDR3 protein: CASSFFGSSYEQYF

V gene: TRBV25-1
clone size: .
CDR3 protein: CASSPPGQGAMGYTF

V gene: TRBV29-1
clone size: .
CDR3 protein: CSVGFGLGSGNTIYF

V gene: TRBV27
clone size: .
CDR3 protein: CASSLSGLRGYEQYF

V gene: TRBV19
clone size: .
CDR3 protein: CASSVRQTSNQPQHF

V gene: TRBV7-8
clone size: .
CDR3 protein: CASSLVWGGPSRNEQFF

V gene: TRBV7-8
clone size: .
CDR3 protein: CASSPTVPNTEAFF

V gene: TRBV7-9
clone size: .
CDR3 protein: CASSLASPTDTQYF

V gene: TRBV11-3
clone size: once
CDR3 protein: CASSPLGGATGIYEQYF

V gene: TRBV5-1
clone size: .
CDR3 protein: CASSPEAVLEKQFF

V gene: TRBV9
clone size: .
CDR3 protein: CASSVVTSPELYF

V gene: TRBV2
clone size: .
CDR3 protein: CASSADRVIEAFF

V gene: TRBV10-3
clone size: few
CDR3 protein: CAISERQGIIAGNTIYF

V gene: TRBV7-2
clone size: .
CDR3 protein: CASSPDSGELFF

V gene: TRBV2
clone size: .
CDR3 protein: CAMDRDSNEQFF

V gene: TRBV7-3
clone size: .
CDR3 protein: CASSLNRAGANVLTF

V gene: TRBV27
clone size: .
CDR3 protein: CASSADSPAEQYF